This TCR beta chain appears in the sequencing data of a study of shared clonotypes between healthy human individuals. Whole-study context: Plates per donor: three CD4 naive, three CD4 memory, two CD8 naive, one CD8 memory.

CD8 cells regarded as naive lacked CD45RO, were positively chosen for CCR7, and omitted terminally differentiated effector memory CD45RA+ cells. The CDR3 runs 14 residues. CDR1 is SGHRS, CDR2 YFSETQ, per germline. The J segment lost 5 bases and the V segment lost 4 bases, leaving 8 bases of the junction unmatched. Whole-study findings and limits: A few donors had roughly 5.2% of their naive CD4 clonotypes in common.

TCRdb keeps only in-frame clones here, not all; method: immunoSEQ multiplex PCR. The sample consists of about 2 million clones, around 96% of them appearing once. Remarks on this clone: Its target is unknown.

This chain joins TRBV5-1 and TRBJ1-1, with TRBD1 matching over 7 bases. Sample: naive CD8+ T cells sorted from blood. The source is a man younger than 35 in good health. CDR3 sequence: CASSNRDSGTEAFF. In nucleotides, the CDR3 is TGCGCCAGCAGCAACCGGGACAGTGGTACTGAAGCTTTCTTT.